This T cell receptor beta chain was sequenced during a study of identical twins. Study conclusions and caveats: With abundant cord blood beta clonotypes, insertions were fewer; memory repertoires showed no such pattern. Its conclusions, products of cross-sectional statistical analysis, did not come from following the same donors. Models underestimated TCR alpha sharing (out-of-frame) in monozygotic twins.

Template switching added a universal primer site; cDNA carried unique molecular identifiers. TCRdb recomputed calls from the 5' RACE reads with MiXCR, one row per CDR3 protein. The repertoire holds a few hundred thousand distinct CDR3 sequences, with around 8% as singletons. Many counts were recorded for this clonotype. The antigen remains undetermined. This CDR3 contains 12 residues. The germline gives CDR1 SGHRS, CDR2 YFSETQ. The V and J ends lost 4 bases and 7 bases respectively, with 12 bases between them. This sample was also put to use in a study of yellow fever vaccine responses in identical twins.

This chain joins TRBV5-1 and TRBJ2-7; a possible D gene is TRBD2 (6 bases). The sequencing sample was made of CD8+ T cells sorted from blood. The source is a woman aged 18-29 years in good health. CDR3 amino acids: CASSRESGEQYF. For the CDR3, the DNA is TGCGCCAGCAGCCGCGAGAGCGGGGAGCAGTACTTC. The variable domain in full, completed from reference TRBV5-1 and TRBJ2-7, reads KAGVTQTPRYLIKTRGQQVTLSCSPISGHRSVSWYQQTPGQGLQFLFEYFSETQRNKGNFPGRFSGRQFSNSRSEMNVSTLELGDSALYLCASSRESGEQYFGPGTRLTVT.